These 21 T cell receptor beta chains originate from one sample sequenced in a study of CD8 T cells in ankylosing spondylitis. TCRdb fed the 5' RACE reads into MiXCR, producing one record per CDR3 protein. The data hold roughly 230,000 distinct CDR3 sequences, with under 20% observed a single time. The sequencing sample was made of blood, either unsorted or a sorted T cell fraction (not recorded which). The receptors originated from a male donor with ankylosing spondylitis or in good health (not recorded which).

This clonotype was seen more than once but under ten times. The chain has TRBV7-9 and TRBJ2-3, with D unclear. Germline V gene sequence: CDR1 SEHNR, CDR2 FQNEAQ (reference sequence). Between the trimmed V and J ends, which lost 2 bases and 2 bases, there was a span of 5 bases. There are 13 residues in the CDR3. The CDR3 region has the DNA TGTGCCAGCAGCTTAACAGACACAGATACGCAGTATTTT. Its protein is CASSLTDTDTQYF.

Notes on this clonotype: This may stem from a read error, because a much larger clone lies one nucleotide away. The V gene is TRBV29-1, the J gene TRBJ2-7, with D unresolved. The CDR3 totals 13 residues. The germline gives CDR1 SQVTM, CDR2 ANQGSEA. The CDR3 sequence is CSAQVVNVYEEYF. For the CDR3, the DNA is TGCAGCGCCCAGGTGGTAAATGTCTACGAGGAGTACTTC.

This clonotype was observed at least ten times. This chain uses TRBV5-4 with TRBJ2-3; 7 bases map to TRBD2. This CDR3 is 15 amino acids long. The trim removed 4 bases at V and 0 bases at J, leaving 5 bases unmatched. CDR1 is SGHNT and CDR2 is YYREEE in the germline V gene (reference sequence). This chain's CDR3 is CASSPHGGSTDTQYF. In DNA form, the CDR3 reads TGTGCCAGCAGCCCTCACGGGGGGAGCACAGATACGCAGTATTTT. The whole variable domain, remainder taken from reference TRBV5-4 and TRBJ2-3, is ETGVTQSPTHLIKTRGQQVTLRCSSQSGHNTVSWYQQALGQGPQFIFQYYREEENGRGNFPPRFSGLQFPNYSSELNVNALELDDSALYLCASSPHGGSTDTQYFGPGTRLTVL.

This clonotype occurred a few times. The V gene is TRBV5-1, the J gene TRBJ2-1, with unresolved D. The CDR3 is 14 amino acids. V was cut by 4 bases and J by 7 bases, with 15 bases left in between. The germline V gene has CDR1 SGHRS and CDR2 YFSETQ. The CDR3 DNA follows: TGCGCCAGCAGCCCGAGAATAGTAGGTAATGAGCAGTTCTTC. Protein sequence: CASSPRIVGNEQFF.

This clonotype was detected many times. This rearrangement joins TRBV28 to TRBJ2-7; D remains ambiguous. Trimming left V 7 bases short and J 1 base short, with 11 bases between. From germline, CDR1 is MDHEN and CDR2 SYDVKM. This CDR3 is 13 amino acids long. The CDR3 sequence is CASTPPLSYEQYF. DNA for the CDR3: TGTGCCAGCACTCCCCCGCTTTCCTACGAGCAGTACTTC.

This clonotype was counted only a few times. J is TRBJ2-1 and V is TRBV12-3 or TRBV12-4; TRBD1 is a possible D gene (6 bases). Between the trimmed V and J ends, which lost 4 bases and 8 bases, there was a span of 15 bases. The CDR3 totals 14 residues. CDR3 nucleotides: TGTGCCAGCAGTTCGGACAGTTTCGGGCATGAGCAGTTCTTC. Residues: CASSSDSFGHEQFF.

This clonotype was counted only a few times. The rearrangement joins TRBV27 to TRBJ1-2, with a tentative D call TRBD1 (5 bases). Germline V gene sequence: CDR1 MNHEY, CDR2 SMNVEV (reference sequence). CDR3 size: 14 residues. V gave up 1 base and J gave up 3 bases, with 9 bases separating them. The DNA for the CDR3 is TGTGCCAGCAGTTTATTAGGGACCCACTATGGCTACACCTTC. Translation gives CASSLLGTHYGYTF.

This chain connects TRBV7-9 to TRBJ2-5, with 9 bases that match TRBD1. CDR1 and CDR2 (germline): SEHNR, FQNEAQ (reference sequence). V dropped 5 bases and J dropped 2; count of bases not matched to a gene: 9. The CDR3 is 16 amino acids. CDR3 DNA sequence: TGTGCCAGCAGCCCAAACAGGGGGCGCGGGCAAGAGACCCAGTACTTC. It translates to CASSPNRGRGQETQYF.

This clonotype showed up just a few times. The chain combines TRBV28 with TRBJ2-2, with TRBD2 matching over 8 bases. J was trimmed by 8 bases and V by 3 bases; bases with no gene match: 8. Germline loops: CDR1 MDHEN, CDR2 SYDVKM. The CDR3 sequence is 15 residues long. CDR3 region: CASSFVGLVSGELFF. CDR3 sequence (DNA): TGTGCCAGCAGTTTCGTGGGACTAGTCTCTGGGGAGCTGTTTTTT.

This clonotype occurred a few times. The rearrangement uses TRBV15 and TRBJ2-1; D remains ambiguous. The CDR3 is made up of 12 amino acids. Germline loops: CDR1 LNHNV, CDR2 YYDKDF (reference sequence). V was trimmed by 0 bases and J by 9 bases, leaving 6 bases between them. The CDR3 nucleotides are TGTGCCACCAGCAGAGATTCAAGTGAGCAGTTCTTC. Translation: CATSRDSSEQFF. Supplemented by reference TRBV15 and TRBJ2-1, the full variable domain reads DAMVIQNPRYQVTQFGKPVTLSCSQTLNHNVMYWYQQKSSQAPKLLFHYYDKDFNNEADTPDNFQSRRPNTSFCFLDIRSPGLGDTAMYLCATSRDSSEQFFGPGTRLTVL.

The table lists this clonotype with a few counts. The chain uses TRBV7-9 and TRBJ2-3; D possibly uses TRBD1 or TRBD2 (5 bases each). This CDR3 comprises 15 residues. V dropped 5 bases and J dropped 1 base, with 13 bases sitting between them. CDR1 is SEHNR and CDR2 is FQNEAQ in the germline V gene (reference sequence). The CDR3 nucleotides are TGTGCCAGCAGCGTCTGGCAGGGAGGCACAGATACGCAGTATTTT. Translation: CASSVWQGGTDTQYF.

As to this clonotype: A much larger clone sits a single nucleotide away, making a read error possible. The rearrangement uses TRBV12-3 or TRBV12-4 and TRBJ1-1, with a possible D match to TRBD1 (6 bases). CDR3 length equals 16 residues. The CDR3 spells CASSFRPDRKNTEPFF. CDR3 coding DNA: TGTGCCAGCAGTTTCCGACCGGACAGAAAAAACACTGAACCTTTCTTT.

This clonotype has more than one count but fewer than ten. The chain has TRBV7-6 and TRBJ2-3, with 13 positions matching TRBD2. The CDR3 totals 18 residues. The ends lost 4 bases at V and 4 bases at J; junction bases unmatched: 11. Germline-derived CDR1 and CDR2 are SGHVS and FNYEAQ. The chain's CDR3 is CASSSPGLAGLASDTQYF. The DNA of the CDR3 is TGTGCCAGCAGCTCACCGGGACTAGCGGGACTAGCATCAGATACGCAGTATTTT. The entire variable domain, with the rest obtained from reference TRBV7-6 and TRBJ2-3, is as follows: GAGVSQSPRYKVTKRGQDVALRCDPISGHVSLYWYRQALGQGPEFLTYFNYEAQQDKSGLPNDRFSAERPEGSISTLTIQRTEQRDSAMYRCASSSPGLAGLASDTQYFGPGTRLTVL.

The chain uses TRBV10-1 and TRBJ2-2; 11 positions agree with TRBD1. Germline values: CDR1 WNHNN, CDR2 SYGVQD (reference sequence). V trimming: 5 bases; J trimming: 6 bases; junction bases outside the gene matches: 2. The CDR3 extends over 14 amino acids. This chain's CDR3 is CASSRDRGSGELFF. CDR3 DNA sequence: TGCGCCAGCAGTCGGGACAGGGGGTCCGGGGAGCTGTTTTTT.

This clonotype was counted a few times. This chain uses TRBV13 with TRBJ2-1, with D unclear. Trimming cost V 6 bases and J 9 bases, with 18 bases left between them. The CDR3 totals 14 residues. The germline V gene has CDR1 PRHDT and CDR2 FYEKMQ (reference sequence). The CDR3 DNA is TGTGCCAGCAGTCCCGGGCCAAGATCCTCTGAGCAGTTCTTC. This encodes CASSPGPRSSEQFF.

This clonotype was counted between two and nine times. CDR3 nucleotides: TGCAGTGCTAGAGATAGGGCGGGACCCAGCTACGAGCAGTACTTC. It translates to CSARDRAGPSYEQYF. The gene calls are TRBV20-1 and TRBJ2-7, with D perhaps matching TRBD2 (6 bases). The germline V gene encodes CDR1 DFQATT and CDR2 SNEGSKA (reference sequence). V lost 0 bases and J 3 bases, leaving 15 bases between the germline ends. The CDR3 has 15 amino acids.

This clonotype was picked up a small number of times. V is TRBV15 and J is TRBJ2-7; D is perhaps TRBD2 (5 bases). The germline V and J ends were trimmed by 0 bases and 2 bases, with 11 bases remaining between them. The V gene's germline CDR1 is LNHNV and CDR2 YYDKDF (reference sequence). CDR3 length: 15 amino acids. The CDR3: CATSRDRPGTYEQYF. The CDR3 region has the DNA TGTGCCACCAGCAGAGATAGGCCCGGGACCTACGAGCAGTACTTC.

This clonotype was seen a handful of times. The CDR3: CASSQEKGGETQYF. CDR3 in DNA: TGCGCCAGCAGCCAAGAGAAGGGGGGCGAGACCCAGTACTTC. The gene calls are TRBV4-1 and TRBJ2-5, with D possibly being TRBD1 or TRBD2 (6 bases each). The CDR3 runs to 14 residues. Trimming left V 0 bases short and J 5 bases short, with 10 bases between. The germline V gene has CDR1 MGHRA and CDR2 YSYEKL.

This clonotype was seen a few times. V usage is TRBV20-1 and J usage is TRBJ1-1; D ambiguous. Trimming left V 4 bases short and J 3 bases short, with 9 bases between. Germline CDR1 reads DFQATT; CDR2 reads SNEGSKA (reference sequence). CDR3 length: 12 amino acids. CDR3 coding DNA: TGCAGTGCTATGGTCGGGGACACTGAAGCTTTCTTT. Translated, it gives CSAMVGDTEAFF.

The rearrangement joins TRBV6-1 to TRBJ1-2; weak D call: TRBD1 (6 bases). The V end lost 6 bases, the J end lost 4 bases, and 12 bases lay between the germline ends. The CDR3 covers 13 residues. The V gene's germline CDR1 is MNHNS and CDR2 SASEGT. This chain's CDR3 is CASRPGEGYGYTF. The CDR3 DNA sequence: TGTGCCAGCAGACCAGGGGAGGGCTATGGCTACACCTTC.

There are many counts of this clonotype. The chain carries TRBV20-1 and TRBJ2-7, with 10 bases aligning to TRBD2. The germline V gene encodes CDR1 DFQATT and CDR2 SNEGSKA (reference sequence). Trimming took 0 bases from V and 3 from J; bases not matched to a gene: 11. The CDR3 runs 17 residues. The CDR3 nucleotides read TGCAGTGCTAGAGATCCTAGCGGGAGCTCATCCCTCTACGAGCAGTACTTC. This codes for CSARDPSGSSSLYEQYF.